This record concerns one TCR beta chain sequence. The antigen remains unidentified. The sample belongs to a study of T cell responses to AZD1222 COVID-19 vaccine. Study-wide results and limits: Spike regions recognized by vaccine-associated CD4 TCRs spanned the protein, led by 160-218 and 743-854. Spike-specific TCR breadth and depth were elevated following two AZD1222 doses. Most donors were white British and more were female, and clonal diversity was possibly underestimated.

V was shortened by 1 base and J by 2 bases, with 9 bases between the two germline ends. The CDR3 is made up of 16 amino acids. Germline CDR1 reads MGHRA; CDR2 reads YSYEKL. Measured with immunoSEQ multiplex PCR; TCRdb has only the in-frame clones, and not every one. Among some 130,000 clones listed, roughly nine tenths were seen once. The gene calls are TRBV4-1 and TRBJ2-6; D may match TRBD1 or TRBD2 (5 bases each). Sequences were derived from peripheral blood, sampled on day 0 of AZD1222 vaccination. The TCR was taken from an adult in good health. CDR3 in DNA: TGCGCCAGCAGCCAAGTCAGAGGGGCTGGGGCCAACGTCCTGACTTTC. As protein: CASSQVRGAGANVLTF.